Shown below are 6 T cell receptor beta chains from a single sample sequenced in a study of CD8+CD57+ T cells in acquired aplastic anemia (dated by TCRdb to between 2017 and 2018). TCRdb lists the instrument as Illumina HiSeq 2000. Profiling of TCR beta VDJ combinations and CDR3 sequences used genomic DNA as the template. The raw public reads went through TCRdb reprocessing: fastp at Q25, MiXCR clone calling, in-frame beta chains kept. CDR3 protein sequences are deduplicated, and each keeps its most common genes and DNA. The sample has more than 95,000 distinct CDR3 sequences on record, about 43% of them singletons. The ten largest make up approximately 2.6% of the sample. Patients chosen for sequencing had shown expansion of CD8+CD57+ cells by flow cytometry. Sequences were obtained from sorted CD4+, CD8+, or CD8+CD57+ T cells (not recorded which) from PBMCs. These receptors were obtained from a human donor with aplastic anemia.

This chain's CDR3 is CADSLAQGPNYGYTF. The CDR3 region has the DNA TGTGCCGACAGCTTAGCCCAGGGTCCTAACTATGGCTACACCTTC. The chain carries TRBV7-9 and TRBJ1-2, with D possibly being TRBD1 (5 bases). This CDR3 has 15 residues. Germline CDR1 reads SEHNR; CDR2 reads FQNEAQ (reference sequence). Deletions cut 11 bases from V and 0 bases from J, with 19 bases between.

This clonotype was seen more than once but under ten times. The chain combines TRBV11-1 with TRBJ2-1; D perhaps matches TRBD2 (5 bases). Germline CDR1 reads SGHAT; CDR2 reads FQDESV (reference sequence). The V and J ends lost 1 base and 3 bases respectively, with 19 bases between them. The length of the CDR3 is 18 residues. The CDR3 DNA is TGTGCCAGCAGCTTAGTTCCCGGAGGACTTAAGGGCTACAATGAGCAGTTCTTC. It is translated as CASSLVPGGLKGYNEQFF.

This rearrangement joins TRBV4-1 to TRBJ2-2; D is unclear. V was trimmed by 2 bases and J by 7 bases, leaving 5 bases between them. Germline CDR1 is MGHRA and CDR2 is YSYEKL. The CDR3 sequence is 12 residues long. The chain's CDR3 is CASSQKGGELFF. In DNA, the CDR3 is TGCGCCAGCAGCCAAAAGGGCGGGGAGCTGTTTTTT.

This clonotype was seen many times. This chain's CDR3 is CASSLKSWTQYF. The CDR3 coding sequence is TGTGCCAGCAGTTTAAAGAGCTGGACCCAGTACTTC. The gene calls are TRBV12-3 or TRBV12-4 and TRBJ2-5; D gene unclear. The V gene lost 2 bases and the J gene lost 7 bases, with 8 bases spanning the gap. The CDR3 consists of 12 residues.

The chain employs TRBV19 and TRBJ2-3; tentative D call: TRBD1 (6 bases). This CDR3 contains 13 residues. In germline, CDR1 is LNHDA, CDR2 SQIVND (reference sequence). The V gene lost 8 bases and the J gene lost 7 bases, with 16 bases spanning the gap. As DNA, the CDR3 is TGTGCCAGTTCCGATGGGGGCGCAAATACGCAGTATTTT. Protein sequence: CASSDGGANTQYF.

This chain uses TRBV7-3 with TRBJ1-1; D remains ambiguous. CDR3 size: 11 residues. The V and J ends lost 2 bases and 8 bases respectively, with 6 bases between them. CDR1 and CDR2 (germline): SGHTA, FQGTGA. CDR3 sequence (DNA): TGTGCCAGCAGCTTACAGATAGAAGCTTTCTTT. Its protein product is CASSLQIEAFF.